The 26 T cell receptor beta chains below all came from one sample that was sequenced in a study of T cell responses to AZD1222 COVID-19 vaccine. Clones were sequenced by immunoSEQ multiplex PCR, and TCRdb holds only the in-frame ones, with some missing. Here the sample spans roughly 100,000 clones, just over 90% being singletons. Sequencing was performed on peripheral blood, taken 28 days after the second AZD1222 dose. The receptors here all came from an adult who received the AZD1222 COVID-19 vaccine.

This clone was detected only once. The chain uses TRBV12-5 and TRBJ2-1; D is perhaps TRBD2 (5 bases). The ends were cut back, 1 base at V and 10 bases at J, with 11 bases in the middle. Germline CDR1 LGHNT, CDR2 FRNRAP. This CDR3 contains 13 residues. CDR3: CASGLARTQEQFF. In DNA form, the CDR3 reads TGTGCTAGTGGTTTGGCAAGGACTCAAGAGCAGTTCTTC. Based on the CDR3 plus reference TRBV12-5 and TRBJ2-1, the full variable domain is DARVTQTPRHKVTEMGQEVTMRCQPILGHNTVFWYRQTMMQGLELLAYFRNRAPLDDSGMPKDRFSAEMPDATLATLKIQPSEPRDSAVYFCASGLARTQEQFFGPGTRLTVL.

Written as DNA, the CDR3 is TGTGCCAGCAGCTTAGTAGTCGACCCCAATGGCTACACCTTC. Amino acid sequence: CASSLVVDPNGYTF. The chain employs TRBV7-2 and TRBJ1-2; D not certain. Germline lookup yields CDR1 SGHTA and CDR2 FQGNSA. Between the trimmed V and J ends, which lost 1 base and 6 bases, there was a span of 12 bases. The CDR3 has 14 amino acids.

The chain carries TRBV7-9 and TRBJ1-6; D remains unclear. This CDR3 is built from 14 residues. CDR1 is SEHNR and CDR2 is FQNEAQ in the germline V gene (reference sequence). V was shortened by 5 bases and J by 9 bases, with 14 bases between the two germline ends. DNA of the CDR3: TGTGCCAGCAGCGCCCGTAGGGTGGTTTCACCCCTCCACTTT. Encoded protein: CASSARRVVSPLHF.

As regards this clone: One junction end does not reproduce the germline sequence, and a read error may be involved. This chain connects TRBV6-5 to TRBJ2-7; the D is unclear. Germline V gene data show CDR1 as MNHEY and CDR2 as SVGAGI. This CDR3 is built from 15 residues. CDR3 loop: CASSYDKDAAYEQYF. Here the CDR3 DNA reads TGTGCCAGTAGTTACGACAAGGACGCGGCCTACGAGCAGTACTTC.

In DNA form, the CDR3 reads TGCGCCAGCAGCTCCGGGACTAGTAATCCAGGCGAGCAGTACTTC. It translates to CASSSGTSNPGEQYF. The chain combines TRBV5-1 with TRBJ2-7, with TRBD2 matching 8 bases. Germline trimming cut 3 bases from V and 6 bases from J; bases unmatched to any gene: 11. The length of the CDR3 is 15 residues. Germline loops: CDR1 SGHRS, CDR2 YFSETQ.

The chain uses TRBV10-3 and TRBJ2-1; a possible D gene is TRBD2 (6 bases). The CDR3 contains 13 residues. CDR1 is ENHRY and CDR2 is SYGVKD in the germline V gene. V lost 8 bases, J lost 4 bases, and 12 bases lay in between. DNA of the CDR3: TGTGCCATCTCCCCGACTAGTTACAATGAGCAGTTCTTC. Protein sequence: CAISPTSYNEQFF.

The rearrangement links TRBV5-1 to TRBJ1-1, with TRBD1 as a possible D gene (6 bases). This CDR3 has 16 residues. Trimming left V 0 bases short and J 4 bases short, with 16 bases between. Germline CDR1 is SGHRS and CDR2 is YFSETQ. The CDR3 protein is CASSLAGSGAFTEAFF. The CDR3 nucleotides are TGCGCCAGCAGCTTGGCCGGGTCAGGGGCTTTCACTGAAGCTTTCTTT. Complete variable domain (other parts from reference TRBV5-1 and TRBJ1-1): KAGVTQTPRYLIKTRGQQVTLSCSPISGHRSVSWYQQTPGQGLQFLFEYFSETQRNKGNFPGRFSGRQFSNSRSEMNVSTLELGDSALYLCASSLAGSGAFTEAFFGQGTRLTVV.

The gene calls are TRBV9 and TRBJ2-3; TRBD1 is a possible D gene (6 bases). This CDR3 region has 16 residues. Trimming removed 4 bases from V and 6 bases from J, with 21 bases in between. Per the germline V gene, CDR1 is SGDLS and CDR2 is YYNGEE. CDR3 nucleotides: TGTGCCAGCAGCTTCGCCGGACAGACCACGGGGGATACGCAGTATTTT. The encoded protein is CASSFAGQTTGDTQYF. The full variable domain, its missing parts supplied by reference TRBV9 and TRBJ2-3, is DSGVTQTPKHLITATGQRVTLRCSPRSGDLSVYWYQQSLDQGLQFLIQYYNGEERAKGNILERFSAQQFPDLHSELNLSSLELGDSALYFCASSFAGQTTGDTQYFGPGTRLTVL.

This chain uses TRBV9 with TRBJ2-2; no clear D. CDR3 length: 13 amino acids. Trimming left V 7 bases short and J 0 bases short, with 7 bases between. Germline values: CDR1 SGDLS, CDR2 YYNGEE. CDR3 coding DNA: TGTGCCAGCGGCAGAACGAACACCGGGGAGCTGTTTTTT. Protein sequence: CASGRTNTGELFF.

This chain links TRBV7-8 with TRBJ2-3; D is uncertain. The CDR3 is 13 amino acids. Germline V gene sequence: CDR1 SGHVS, CDR2 FQNEAQ. Trimming removed 5 bases from V and 2 bases from J, with 8 bases in between. The CDR3 region is CASSPTNTDTQYF. In DNA, the CDR3 is TGTGCCAGCAGCCCAACTAACACAGATACGCAGTATTTT.

The chain is built from TRBV19 and TRBJ1-5; 12 bases are a match to TRBD1. Trimming at V came to 10 bases and at J to 4 bases, leaving 5 bases not matched to a gene. The CDR3 has 14 residues. Germline V gives CDR1 LNHDA, CDR2 SQIVND (reference sequence). The CDR3 is CATRDRGQNQPQHF. CDR3 DNA: TGTGCCACCCGGGACAGGGGGCAGAATCAGCCCCAGCATTTT.

The chain joins TRBV5-1 to TRBJ2-7; TRBD1 matches 8 bases. Germline V gene sequence: CDR1 SGHRS, CDR2 YFSETQ. This CDR3 contains 13 residues. V shed 9 bases, J shed 4 bases, and the junction held 9 bases outside the gene matches. The CDR3 coding sequence is TGCGCCACCTCACCTACAGGGGGGTACGAGCAGTACTTC. Its translation is CATSPTGGYEQYF.

The chain employs TRBV3-1 (or the pseudogene TRBV3-2) and TRBJ1-2, with D possibly being TRBD1 (5 bases). CDR1 is LGHDT and CDR2 is YNNKEL in the germline V gene (reference sequence). The CDR3 loop spans 12 amino acids. V lost 3 bases and J 8 bases, leaving 10 bases between the germline ends. The CDR3 is CASSQAGVGYTF. The CDR3 bases are TGTGCCAGCAGCCAGGCGGGGGTGGGCTACACCTTC.

This chain joins TRBV6-6 and TRBJ2-3; TRBD2 aligns across 9 bases. Losses at the gene ends were 6 bases for V and 0 bases for J; bases not matched to a gene: 4. This CDR3 comprises 15 residues. Germline CDR1 reads MNHNY; CDR2 reads SVGAGI (reference sequence). Here the CDR3 reads CASRPSGGSTDTQYF. CDR3 coding DNA: TGTGCCAGCAGACCCAGCGGGGGGAGCACAGATACGCAGTATTTT.

In its sample, this clone was seen once. This chain links TRBV6-5 with TRBJ1-5, with a weak D call TRBD1 (5 bases). There are 15 residues in the CDR3. Germline CDR1 MNHEY, CDR2 SVGAGI. Trimming took 3 bases from V and 7 from J, leaving 16 bases between them. The CDR3 loop reads CASSYSQGSGQPQHF. In DNA, the CDR3 is TGTGCCAGCAGTTATTCCCAGGGTTCGGGACAGCCCCAGCATTTT.

In the case of this clone: Other DNA sequences of this sample code for an identical CDR3. V is TRBV5-1 and J is TRBJ1-5; 7 bases map to TRBD1. The germline V gene has CDR1 SGHRS and CDR2 YFSETQ. The CDR3 is 13 residues long. V gave up 2 bases and J gave up 6 bases; unmatched junction bases: 2. CDR3 DNA sequence: TGCGCCAGCAGCTTCAGGGGGGGTCAGCCCCAGCATTTT. Translating it yields CASSFRGGQPQHF.

The chain employs TRBV30 and TRBJ2-1; no reliable D call. Trimming cost V 2 bases and J 0 bases, with 8 bases left between them. The CDR3 runs 14 residues. The V gene's germline CDR1 is GTSNPN and CDR2 SVGIG (reference sequence). The CDR3: CAWSKGSSYNEQFF. Written as DNA, the CDR3 is TGTGCCTGGAGTAAAGGTAGCTCCTACAATGAGCAGTTCTTC.

The chain is built from TRBV4-1 and TRBJ2-7, with D perhaps matching TRBD1 or TRBD2 (5 bases each). Germline values: CDR1 MGHRA, CDR2 YSYEKL. The V end lost 3 bases, the J end lost 1 base, and 16 bases lay between the germline ends. CDR3 length equals 16 residues. CDR3 sequence (DNA): TGCGCCAGCAGCCACAGGTCAGCGGCAGGGTCCTACGAGCAGTACTTC. Encoded protein: CASSHRSAAGSYEQYF.

The chain links TRBV9 to TRBJ2-3; 13 bases line up with TRBD2. There are 15 residues in the CDR3. Germline V gene lookup returns CDR1 SGDLS and CDR2 YYNGEE. Trimming at V came to 4 bases and at J to 4 bases, leaving 3 bases not matched to a gene. CDR3 nucleotide sequence: TGTGCCAGCAGCAAGGGACTAGCGGGACCAGATACGCAGTATTTT. This encodes CASSKGLAGPDTQYF.

V is TRBV5-1 and J is TRBJ1-1; TRBD1 might be the D (5 bases). V was pared by 3 bases and J by 1 base, with 10 bases between. The CDR3 totals 14 residues. The V gene's germline CDR1 is SGHRS and CDR2 YFSETQ. CDR3 amino acids: CASSSGRSNTEAFF. Written as DNA, the CDR3 is TGCGCCAGCAGCTCGGGACGCTCGAACACTGAAGCTTTCTTT.

The genes are TRBV5-1 and TRBJ2-5; TRBD1 aligns across 11 bases. The germline V gene has CDR1 SGHRS and CDR2 YFSETQ. V dropped 2 bases and J dropped 4; count of bases not matched to a gene: 4. The CDR3 is 15 residues long. CDR3 coding DNA: TGCGCCAGCAGCTTTGGACAGGGGGCGTCAGAGACCCAGTACTTC. Protein sequence: CASSFGQGASETQYF. Together with reference TRBV5-1 and TRBJ2-5, the CDR3 gives the full variable domain: KAGVTQTPRYLIKTRGQQVTLSCSPISGHRSVSWYQQTPGQGLQFLFEYFSETQRNKGNFPGRFSGRQFSNSRSEMNVSTLELGDSALYLCASSFGQGASETQYFGPGTRLLVL.

This clone was observed a few times. The chain links TRBV30 to TRBJ2-6; D call uncertain. The CDR3 length is 15 residues. Trimming shortened V by 3 bases and J by 0 bases, and 9 bases separated the two germline ends. Germline CDR1 and CDR2: GTSNPN and SVGIG (reference sequence). The DNA for the CDR3 is TGTGCCTGGAGCCCCGCGCCCTCTGGGGCCAACGTCCTGACTTTC. Its translation: CAWSPAPSGANVLTF.

This chain uses TRBV2 with TRBJ1-1; 8 bases fit TRBD1. The length of the CDR3 is 13 residues. Germline V gene lookup returns CDR1 SNHLY and CDR2 FYNNEI. Trimming cost V 5 bases and J 5 bases; bases outside gene matches: 4. The CDR3 sequence: CASSYGQGTEAFF. The DNA for the CDR3 is TGTGCCAGCAGTTACGGACAGGGAACTGAAGCTTTCTTT.

The chain couples TRBV27 to TRBJ1-2, with TRBD1 as a possible D gene (5 bases). This CDR3 region has 14 residues. Germline CDR1 and CDR2: MNHEY and SMNVEV (reference sequence). V was trimmed by 2 bases and J by 2 bases, leaving 9 bases between them. CDR3 sequence: CASSLAGRNYGYTF. The CDR3 nucleotides read TGTGCCAGCAGTTTAGCAGGGAGGAACTATGGCTACACCTTC.

The rearrangement joins TRBV12-3 or TRBV12-4 to TRBJ2-1, with 7 positions matching TRBD2. Trimming took 6 bases from V and 3 from J; bases not matched to a gene: 2. The CDR3 covers 13 residues. In DNA, the CDR3 is TGTGCCAGCAGAGGGGACTACTACAATGAGCAGTTCTTC. Translation: CASRGDYYNEQFF.

The rearrangement links TRBV18 to TRBJ2-1, with TRBD2 matching 8 bases. Germline V gene data show CDR1 as KGHSH and CDR2 as LQKENI. V lost 4 bases and J lost 1; bases outside the gene matches: 3. The CDR3 has 15 residues. The DNA of the CDR3 is TGTGCCAGCTCACAGGCGGGAGGATCCTACAATGAGCAGTTCTTC. Translated: CASSQAGGSYNEQFF.